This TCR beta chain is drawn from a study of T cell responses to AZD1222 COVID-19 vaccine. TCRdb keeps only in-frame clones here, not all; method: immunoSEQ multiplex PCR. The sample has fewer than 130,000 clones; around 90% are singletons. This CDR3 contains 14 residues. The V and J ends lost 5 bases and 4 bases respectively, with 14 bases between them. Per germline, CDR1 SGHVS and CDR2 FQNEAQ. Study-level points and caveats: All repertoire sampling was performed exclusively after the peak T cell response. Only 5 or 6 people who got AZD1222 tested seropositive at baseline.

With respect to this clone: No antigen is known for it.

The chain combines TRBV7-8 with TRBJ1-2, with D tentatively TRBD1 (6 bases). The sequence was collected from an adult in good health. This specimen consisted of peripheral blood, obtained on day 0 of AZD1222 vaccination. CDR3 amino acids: CASSEDRNTYGYTF. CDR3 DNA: TGTGCCAGCAGCGAAGACAGGAACACCTATGGCTACACCTTC. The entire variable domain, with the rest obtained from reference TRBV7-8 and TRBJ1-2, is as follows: GAGVSQSPRYKVAKRGQDVALRCDPISGHVSLFWYQQALGQGPEFLTYFQNEAQLDKSGLPSDRFFAERPEGSVSTLKIQRTQQEDSAVYLCASSEDRNTYGYTFGSGTRLTVV.